These 21 T cell receptor beta chains were sequenced from one sample in a study of siplizumab effects on memory and regulatory T cells. The data were produced by immunoSEQ multiplex PCR, yet TCRdb's version contains in-frame clones alone and is incomplete. The sample shows roughly 100,000 clones, around 90% of them seen only once. The sequencing sample was made of CD4+ T cells sorted from blood. The receptors derive from a human donor in good health.

The V call is TRBV19, the J call TRBJ2-6; TRBD1 might be the D (5 bases). V gave up 3 bases and J gave up 1 base, with 10 bases separating them. CDR1 and CDR2 (germline): LNHDA, SQIVND (reference sequence). This CDR3 contains 16 residues. CDR3 in amino acids: CASSIRSGSGANVLTF. The CDR3 bases are TGTGCCAGTAGTATTCGTTCAGGGTCTGGGGCCAACGTCCTGACTTTC.

The rearrangement joins TRBV19 to TRBJ1-5, with D maybe TRBD1 (6 bases). V shed 2 bases and J shed 3 bases, with 11 bases lying between them. From germline, CDR1 is LNHDA and CDR2 SQIVND (reference sequence). The CDR3 spans 15 residues. CDR3 sequence (DNA): TGTGCCAGTAGTATAATCCGGGGGGCCAATCAGCCCCAGCATTTT. It translates to CASSIIRGANQPQHF.

The rearrangement joins TRBV9 to TRBJ2-1; D is perhaps TRBD2 (6 bases). Germline loops: CDR1 SGDLS, CDR2 YYNGEE. The V and J ends lost 4 bases and 2 bases respectively, with 10 bases between them. This CDR3 contains 14 residues. For the CDR3, the DNA is TGTGCCAGCAGCCAGGGAGGTCCCTACAATGAGCAGTTCTTC. It codes for CASSQGGPYNEQFF.

The gene calls are TRBV7-3 and TRBJ2-3; 9 nucleotides align to TRBD1. J lost 1 base, V lost 5 bases, and 4 bases had no gene match. Per germline, CDR1 SGHTA and CDR2 FQGTGA. The CDR3 consists of 15 residues. The CDR3 bases are TGTGCCAGCAGCCTACGGACAGGGGGCACAGATACGCAGTATTTT. This gives the protein CASSLRTGGTDTQYF.

The chain recombines TRBV7-8 with TRBJ2-3; D remains unclear. Deletions cut 4 bases from V and 2 bases from J, with 13 bases between. There are 15 residues in the CDR3. Germline V gene data show CDR1 as SGHVS and CDR2 as FQNEAQ. The chain's CDR3 is CASSSLRVLTDTQYF. The CDR3 DNA sequence: TGTGCCAGCAGCTCCCTCCGGGTCCTCACAGATACGCAGTATTTT.

This chain connects TRBV6-4 to TRBJ1-5; D call uncertain. V was trimmed by 3 bases and J by 3 bases, leaving 6 bases between them. The germline V gene encodes CDR1 MRHNA and CDR2 SNTAGT. The CDR3 has 13 residues. The CDR3 spells CASSERYNQPQHF. The CDR3 DNA sequence: TGTGCCAGCAGTGAACGGTACAATCAGCCCCAGCATTTT.

The chain recombines TRBV9 with TRBJ2-5; a weak D match, TRBD1 (5 bases). Trimming stripped 3 bases from V and 3 bases from J, with 12 bases between. The CDR3 spans 14 residues. Germline CDR1 is SGDLS and CDR2 is YYNGEE. CDR3 nucleotides: TGTGCCAGCAGCGCGTCTTCCAGGGAAGAGACCCAGTACTTC. This encodes CASSASSREETQYF. Filled out from reference TRBV9 and TRBJ2-5, the complete variable domain reads DSGVTQTPKHLITATGQRVTLRCSPRSGDLSVYWYQQSLDQGLQFLIQYYNGEERAKGNILERFSAQQFPDLHSELNLSSLELGDSALYFCASSASSREETQYFGPGTRLLVL.

This chain uses TRBV12-5 with TRBJ1-1; D not certain. V lost 0 bases, J lost 0 bases, and 17 bases lay in between. CDR1 is LGHNT, CDR2 FRNRAP, per germline. This CDR3 is built from 18 residues. The CDR3: CASGLVLGRTDMNTEAFF. The CDR3 DNA is TGTGCTAGTGGTTTGGTACTCGGGAGAACGGATATGAACACTGAAGCTTTCTTT.

The rearrangement joins TRBV28 to TRBJ2-1; TRBD2 agrees at 7 bases. Looked up from germline, CDR1 is MDHEN and CDR2 is SYDVKM. CDR3 size: 17 residues. Losses at the gene ends were 7 bases for V and 0 bases for J; bases not matched to a gene: 12. CDR3 residues: CASTSAGDFRSYNEQFF. DNA for the CDR3: TGTGCCAGCACCTCCGCGGGGGACTTCCGCTCCTACAATGAGCAGTTCTTC.

The J gene is TRBJ2-2, the V gene TRBV6-4, with TRBD2 matching 9 bases. This CDR3 spans 15 amino acids. J was trimmed by 1 base and V by 5 bases; bases with no gene match: 2. Per germline, CDR1 MRHNA and CDR2 SNTAGT. The CDR3 region has the DNA TGTGCCAGCAGTCAGACTAGCGGGAACACCGGGGAGCTGTTTTTT. Its protein product is CASSQTSGNTGELFF.

This chain links TRBV20-1 with TRBJ2-7; D gene unclear. CDR3 size: 11 residues. Trimming pared 6 bases from V and 3 bases from J, leaving 9 bases between. Germline V CDR1 and CDR2: DFQATT, SNEGSKA (reference sequence). The DNA for the CDR3 is TGCAGTGCGTTACAGCGCTACGAGCAGTACTTC. The encoded protein is CSALQRYEQYF.

J is TRBJ2-7 and V is TRBV20-1; D is uncertain. Per germline, CDR1 DFQATT and CDR2 SNEGSKA (reference sequence). V lost 5 bases, J lost 4 bases, and 9 bases lay in between. The CDR3 spans 11 residues. The DNA of the CDR3 is TGCAGTGCTGATACAGCGTACGAGCAGTACTTC. It specifies CSADTAYEQYF.

The chain uses TRBV19 and TRBJ2-2; D tentatively fits TRBD1 or TRBD2 (6 bases each). The CDR3 has 18 amino acids. Trimming shortened V by 6 bases and J by 5 bases, and 25 bases separated the two germline ends. Per the germline V gene, CDR1 is LNHDA and CDR2 is SQIVND (reference sequence). The CDR3 region is CASRMGARGGIKTGELFF. The CDR3 region has the DNA TGTGCCAGTAGGATGGGAGCCAGGGGAGGCATAAAGACCGGGGAGCTGTTTTTT.

This clone was recorded once. In DNA form, the CDR3 reads TGCGCCAGCAGCGGGACGTCTAGCAGAAGCTACGAGCAGTACTTC. Amino acids: CASSGTSSRSYEQYF. The J gene is TRBJ2-7, the V gene TRBV5-1; D assignment may be TRBD1 or TRBD2 (5 bases each). Trimming pared 4 bases from V and 3 bases from J, leaving 17 bases between. CDR3 length equals 15 residues. Germline-derived CDR1 and CDR2 are SGHRS and YFSETQ. Supplemented by reference TRBV5-1 and TRBJ2-7, the full variable domain reads KAGVTQTPRYLIKTRGQQVTLSCSPISGHRSVSWYQQTPGQGLQFLFEYFSETQRNKGNFPGRFSGRQFSNSRSEMNVSTLELGDSALYLCASSGTSSRSYEQYFGPGTRLTVT.

V usage is TRBV6-5 and J usage is TRBJ2-7; 8 bases align to TRBD1. Germline V gene data show CDR1 as MNHEY and CDR2 as SVGAGI. Losses at the gene ends were 6 bases for V and 2 bases for J; bases not matched to a gene: 9. This CDR3 contains 15 residues. For the CDR3, the DNA is TGTGCCAGCAGCCCCCGCAGGGGGCACACCTACGAGCAGTACTTC. Its protein product is CASSPRRGHTYEQYF.

The V gene is TRBV18, the J gene TRBJ2-2, with D perhaps TRBD1 (5 bases). The CDR3 runs to 13 residues. V was pared by 6 bases and J by 3 bases, with 8 bases between. The V gene's germline CDR1 is KGHSH and CDR2 LQKENI. The CDR3 sequence: CASSRVHTGELFF. The CDR3, as DNA: TGTGCCAGCTCCAGGGTTCACACCGGGGAGCTGTTTTTT.

The V gene is TRBV27, the J gene TRBJ2-1; D tentatively reads TRBD1 or TRBD2 (6 bases each). This CDR3 spans 16 amino acids. The V and J ends lost 6 bases and 13 bases respectively, with 28 bases between them. Germline CDR1 is MNHEY and CDR2 is SMNVEV (reference sequence). The CDR3 sequence is CASSRLGPTAGTQQFF. Here the CDR3 DNA reads TGTGCCAGCAGCCGACTAGGACCTACCGCCGGGACACAACAGTTCTTC.

The rearrangement links TRBV10-2 to TRBJ2-7; no clear D. Germline-derived CDR1 and CDR2 are WSHSY and SAAADI. V was cut by 6 bases and J by 4 bases, with 4 bases left in between. The CDR3 contains 10 residues. CDR3 protein: CASRLYEQYF. DNA for the CDR3: TGCGCCAGCAGGTTATACGAGCAGTACTTC.

The count of this clone is one. This sequence joins TRBV7-9 and TRBJ2-3; D not resolved. The CDR3 spans 15 residues. The germline gives CDR1 SEHNR, CDR2 FQNEAQ (reference sequence). Deletions cut 1 base from V and 3 bases from J, with 11 bases between. The DNA for the CDR3 is TGTGCCAGCAGCTTAGGTGTGGGAAGGACAGATACGCAGTATTTT. Amino acid sequence: CASSLGVGRTDTQYF.

This rearrangement joins TRBV19 to TRBJ2-1; TRBD2 aligns across 10 bases. The germline V gene encodes CDR1 LNHDA and CDR2 SQIVND (reference sequence). The V segment lost 3 bases and the J segment 0 bases; nucleotides outside the gene matches: 8. This CDR3 has 18 residues. CDR3 DNA sequence: TGTGCCAGTAGTATTCCCCCCGGACTAGCGGACTCCTACAATGAGCAGTTCTTC. This sequence encodes CASSIPPGLADSYNEQFF.

The genes are TRBV11-3 and TRBJ2-5; TRBD2 agrees at 12 bases. CDR1 SGHNT and CDR2 YENEEA come from the germline V gene. V shed 4 bases and J 5 bases; nucleotides not matched to a gene: 5. The CDR3 runs 15 residues. The chain's CDR3 is CASSSSGRAGETQYF. CDR3 DNA sequence: TGTGCCAGCAGCTCTAGCGGGAGGGCTGGCGAGACCCAGTACTTC.